This T cell receptor (beta chain) stems from a study of identical twins. V shed 6 bases and J shed 6 bases, with 12 bases lying between them. Germline loops: CDR1 DFQATT, CDR2 SNEGSKA (reference sequence). This CDR3 comprises 11 residues. TCRdb processed the 5' RACE reads anew with MiXCR; each CDR3 protein has one entry. The sample lists 240,000 or so distinct CDR3 sequences, more than 9.5% occurring once. General observations from the study: One should note that invariant MAIT and iNKT cells could partly confound zero-insertion analyses.

With regard to this clonotype: Its cognate antigen is unknown.

These data were also filed under a second study, of yellow fever vaccine responses in identical twins.

V usage is TRBV20-1 and J usage is TRBJ2-7; D is perhaps TRBD2 (5 bases). This TCR was sampled from a young woman in good health. Sequenced: memory (CD45RO+) T cells sorted from blood. The CDR3 nucleotides are TGCAGTGCCCAAGGCGGAGGCGAGCAGTACTTC. Protein: CSAQGGGEQYF.